The 7 T cell receptor beta chains in this list originate from one sample, sequenced in a study of T cell repertoires in cytomegalovirus infection. Their antigens remain unidentified. From the reads, TCRdb called clonotypes with MiXCR, one entry per CDR3 protein. Of more than 250,000 distinct CDR3 sequences in the sample, 20% to 25% were seen once. Material: cultured PBMCs, obtained from culture after CMV antigen stimulation. The source of these receptors is a human donor in good health (CMV status not recorded). Some clones in this sample may be carry-over from other donors' samples.

This clonotype was recorded many times. V gene TRBV7-2 combines with J gene TRBJ1-2; D gene uncertain. The length of the CDR3 is 14 residues. The germline V gene has CDR1 SGHTA and CDR2 FQGNSA. The V and J ends lost 2 bases and 7 bases respectively, with 14 bases between them. CDR3 loop: CASSLNPWGFGYTF. The CDR3 DNA reads TGTGCCAGCAGCTTAAACCCCTGGGGTTTTGGCTACACCTTC.

The J gene is TRBJ2-1, the V gene TRBV7-9, with 13 bases fitting TRBD2. The ends lost 2 bases at V and 0 bases at J; junction bases unmatched: 4. Per germline, CDR1 SEHNR and CDR2 FQNEAQ (reference sequence). The CDR3 length is 18 residues. The CDR3 DNA sequence: TGTGCCAGCAGCTTATCCCGGACTAGCGGGAGCTCCTACAATGAGCAGTTCTTC. It yields the protein CASSLSRTSGSSYNEQFF.

This clonotype has ten or more counts. This sequence joins TRBV24-1 and TRBJ2-1; 9 bases fit TRBD2. The CDR3 sequence is 16 residues long. CDR1 and CDR2 (germline): KGHDR, SFDVKD. V was pared by 10 bases and J by 3 bases, with 12 bases of the junction left unmatched. Here the CDR3 DNA reads TGTGCCACGAGGGCTAGCGGGGATTACCACTACAATGAGCAGTTCTTC. It translates to CATRASGDYHYNEQFF.

A few counts support this clonotype. The CDR3, as DNA: TGTGCCAGCAGCTCTACAGGGGCGGATACGCAGTATTTT. This translates into CASSSTGADTQYF. This sequence joins TRBV7-7 and TRBJ2-3; 7 nucleotides align to TRBD1. CDR1 SSHAT and CDR2 FNYEAQ come from the germline V gene (reference sequence). The CDR3 totals 13 residues. V was pared by 4 bases and J by 6 bases, with 4 bases of the junction left unmatched.

This clonotype has more than one count but fewer than ten. This sequence joins TRBV4-3 and TRBJ1-2; 7 bases match TRBD1. J lost 4 bases, V lost 6 bases, and 14 bases had no gene match. The CDR3 extends over 16 amino acids. The germline gives CDR1 LGHNA, CDR2 YSLEER. CDR3: CASRLTETGLGYGYTF. For the CDR3, the DNA is TGCGCCAGCAGACTAACTGAGACAGGGCTCGGCTATGGCTACACCTTC.

This sequence joins TRBV29-1 and TRBJ1-4; TRBD1 agrees at 7 bases. This CDR3 contains 12 residues. The trim removed 7 bases at V and 5 bases at J, leaving 4 bases unmatched. Germline-derived CDR1 and CDR2 are SQVTM and ANQGSEA. The CDR3 protein is CSGGTANEKLFF. The CDR3 DNA sequence: TGCAGCGGAGGGACAGCAAATGAAAAACTGTTTTTT.

V gene TRBV5-1 combines with J gene TRBJ2-1, with 8 bases matching TRBD2. This CDR3 has 15 amino acids. Germline V CDR1 and CDR2: SGHRS, YFSETQ. J was trimmed by 3 bases and V by 1 base; bases with no gene match: 3. CDR3 nucleotides: TGCGCCAGCAGCTTGCCACTAGCGGACTACAATGAGCAGTTCTTC. Protein sequence: CASSLPLADYNEQFF.